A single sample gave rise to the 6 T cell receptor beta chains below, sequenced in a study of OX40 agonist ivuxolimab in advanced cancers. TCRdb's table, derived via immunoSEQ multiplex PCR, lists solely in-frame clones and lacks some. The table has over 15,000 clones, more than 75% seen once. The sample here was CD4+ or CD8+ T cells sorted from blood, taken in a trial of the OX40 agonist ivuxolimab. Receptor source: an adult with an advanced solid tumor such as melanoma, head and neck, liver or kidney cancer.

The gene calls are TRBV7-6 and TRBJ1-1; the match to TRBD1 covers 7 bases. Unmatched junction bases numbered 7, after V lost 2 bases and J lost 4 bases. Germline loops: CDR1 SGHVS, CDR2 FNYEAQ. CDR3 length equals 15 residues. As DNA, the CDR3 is TGTGCCAGCAGCTTAACCAGGGGGACATTCACTGAAGCTTTCTTT. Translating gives CASSLTRGTFTEAFF.

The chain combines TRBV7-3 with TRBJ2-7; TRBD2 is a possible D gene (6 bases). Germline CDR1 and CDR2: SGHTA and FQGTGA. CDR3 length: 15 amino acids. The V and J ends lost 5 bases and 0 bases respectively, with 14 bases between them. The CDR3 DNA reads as TGTGCCAGCAGCCTGTTTCGGGGGAGCTCCTACGAGCAGTACTTC. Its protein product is CASSLFRGSSYEQYF.

CDR3 sequence (DNA): TGCGCCAGCAGCTCTAGCGGGAGGAGTGGTGATACGCAGTATTTT. Amino acids: CASSSSGRSGDTQYF. The rearrangement uses TRBV5-1 and TRBJ2-3; 11 bases align to TRBD2. CDR3 length equals 15 residues. The germline V gene encodes CDR1 SGHRS and CDR2 YFSETQ. The trim removed 3 bases at V and 6 bases at J, leaving 6 bases unmatched.

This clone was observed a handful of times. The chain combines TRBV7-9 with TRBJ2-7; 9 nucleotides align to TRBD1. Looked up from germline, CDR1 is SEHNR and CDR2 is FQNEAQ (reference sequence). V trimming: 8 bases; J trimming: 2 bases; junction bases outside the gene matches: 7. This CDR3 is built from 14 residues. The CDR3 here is CASQRQGVPYEQYF. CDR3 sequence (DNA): TGTGCCAGCCAGAGACAGGGGGTCCCCTACGAGCAGTACTTC.

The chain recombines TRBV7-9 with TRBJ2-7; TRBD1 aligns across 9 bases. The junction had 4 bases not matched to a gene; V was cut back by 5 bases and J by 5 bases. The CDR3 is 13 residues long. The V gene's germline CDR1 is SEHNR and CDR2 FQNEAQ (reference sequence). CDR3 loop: CASSGQGLHEQYF. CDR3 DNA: TGTGCCAGCAGCGGACAGGGGTTGCACGAGCAGTACTTC. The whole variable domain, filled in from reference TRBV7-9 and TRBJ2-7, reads DTGVSQNPRHKITKRGQNVTFRCDPISEHNRLYWYRQTLGQGPEFLTYFQNEAQLEKSRLLSDRFSAERPKGSFSTLEIQRTEQGDSAMYLCASSGQGLHEQYFGPGTRLTVT.

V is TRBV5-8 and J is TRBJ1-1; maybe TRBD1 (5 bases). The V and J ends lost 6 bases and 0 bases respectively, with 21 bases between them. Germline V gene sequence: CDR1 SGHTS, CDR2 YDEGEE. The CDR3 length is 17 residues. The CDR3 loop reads CASNPAGGRTLNTEAFF. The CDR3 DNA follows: TGTGCCAGCAATCCCGCCGGAGGAAGGACATTGAACACTGAAGCTTTCTTT.